The 2 T cell receptor beta chains in this list originate from one sample, sequenced in a study of early T cells in non-severe SARS-CoV-2 infection. One entry per CDR3 protein results from TCRdb running MiXCR on the 5' RACE reads. This table holds 20,000 to 25,000 distinct CDR3 sequences, 3.5% to 5% found once. The sample consisted of whole blood. All receptors come from an adult who was a healthcare worker with PCR-confirmed SARS-CoV-2 infection or an uninfected control (not recorded which).

This clonotype showed up many times. The chain couples TRBV7-9 to TRBJ2-3; D perhaps matches TRBD2 (6 bases). This CDR3 is built from 14 residues. Trimming removed 2 bases from V and 4 bases from J, with 10 bases in between. Per germline, CDR1 SEHNR and CDR2 FQNEAQ (reference sequence). The CDR3 protein is CASSLIAGPDTQYF. The CDR3 DNA reads as TGTGCCAGCAGCTTAATTGCGGGGCCAGATACGCAGTATTTT. The full variable domain, with the rest looked up from reference TRBV7-9 and TRBJ2-3, is DTGVSQNPRHKITKRGQNVTFRCDPISEHNRLYWYRQTLGQGPEFLTYFQNEAQLEKSRLLSDRFSAERPKGSFSTLEIQRTEQGDSAMYLCASSLIAGPDTQYFGPGTRLTVL.

Points on this clonotype: A much bigger clone sits one base away, suggesting this may be a read error. The chain recombines TRBV25-1 with TRBJ1-2; D is undetermined. CDR1 and CDR2 (germline): MGHDK, SYGVNS. The V gene lost 6 bases and the J gene lost 6 bases, with 14 bases spanning the gap. The CDR3 consists of 13 residues. CDR3 loop: CASRYGQDDGYTF. The CDR3 bases are TGTGCCAGCAGATACGGGCAGGATGATGGCTACACCTTC.